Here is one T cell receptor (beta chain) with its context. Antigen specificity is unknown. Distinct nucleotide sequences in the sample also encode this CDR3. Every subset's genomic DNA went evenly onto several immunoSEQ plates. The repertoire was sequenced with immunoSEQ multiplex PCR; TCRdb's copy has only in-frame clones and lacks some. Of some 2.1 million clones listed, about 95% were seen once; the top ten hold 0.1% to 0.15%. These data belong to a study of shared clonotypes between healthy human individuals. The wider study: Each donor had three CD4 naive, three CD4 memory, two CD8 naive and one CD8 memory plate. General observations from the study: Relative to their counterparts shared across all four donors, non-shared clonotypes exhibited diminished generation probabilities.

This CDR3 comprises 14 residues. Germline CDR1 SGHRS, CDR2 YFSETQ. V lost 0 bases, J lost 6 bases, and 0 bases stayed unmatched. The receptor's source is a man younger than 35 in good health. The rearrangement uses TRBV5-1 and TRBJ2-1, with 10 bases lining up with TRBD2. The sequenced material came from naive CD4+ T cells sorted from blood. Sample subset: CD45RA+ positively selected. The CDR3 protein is CASSLGLAGNEQFF. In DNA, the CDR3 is TGCGCCAGCAGCTTGGGACTAGCGGGCAATGAGCAGTTCTTC.